The 2 T cell receptor beta chains listed next were all sequenced from one sample in a study of blood T cell repertoires in COVID-19. Here immunoSEQ multiplex PCR was the method, and the copy in TCRdb shows in-frame clones only, minus some. Among more than 95,000 clones listed, 84% were seen once. Sequenced input: peripheral blood. These receptors all come from a man aged 60 to 69 with acute or convalescent COVID-19.

This clone has just a few counts. The rearrangement uses TRBV9 and TRBJ1-5, with D maybe TRBD1 (5 bases). Germline CDR1 is SGDLS and CDR2 is YYNGEE. The CDR3 contains 16 residues. Trimming left V 2 bases short and J 7 bases short, with 19 bases between. CDR3 amino acids: CASSVGEGTVIQPQHF. The CDR3 nucleotides are TGTGCCAGCAGCGTCGGGGAGGGGACGGTAATACAGCCCCAGCATTTT.

This chain uses TRBV24-1 with TRBJ2-7; no firm D call. The V end was cut by 5 bases, the J end by 4 bases, with 14 bases between. CDR1 and CDR2 from the germline V gene are KGHDR and SFDVKD. The CDR3 extends over 14 amino acids. CDR3: CATSANDWRYEQYV. The CDR3 DNA is TGTGCCACCAGTGCGAACGACTGGCGGTACGAGCAGTACGTC.